The clone carrying this TCR beta chain has a handful of counts. Its matching antigen is unknown. The record originates from a study of tissue T cells after allogeneic stem cell transplantation. Study-wide results and caveats: The study did not identify alloreactive or antigen-specific tissue TCRs, and some clones might be persisting host cells. TCR repertoires tracked anatomic similarity, regardless of disease or transplant status. Only a limited share of tissue TCRs appeared in blood or spleen.

This table comes from immunoSEQ multiplex PCR, and its TCRdb copy is limited to in-frame clones, with some not included. The repertoire includes more than 9,000 clones, approximately 70% of them detected once, and about an eighth sits in the top ten. This CDR3 spans 13 amino acids. V was clipped by 2 bases and J by 4 bases, with 7 bases between them. CDR1 is LGHDT and CDR2 is YNNKEL in the germline V gene (reference sequence). This sample comprised tissue from the right colon, obtained at autopsy. The TCR sequence derives from a woman aged 18-49 years with breast cancer. The J gene is TRBJ2-3, the V gene TRBV3-1 (or the pseudogene TRBV3-2); D is undetermined. The CDR3 sequence is CASSQSPADTQYF. The CDR3 nucleotides are TGTGCCAGCAGCCAATCTCCAGCAGATACGCAGTATTTT.